The source of this T cell receptor (beta chain) is a study of blood T cell repertoires in COVID-19. About the study: Donors in the United States, Italy and Spain gave samples during acute or convalescent COVID-19.

TCRdb keeps only in-frame clones here, not all; method: immunoSEQ multiplex PCR. This table holds roughly 290,000 clones, around 90% found once. Germline loops: CDR1 GTSNPN, CDR2 SVGIG (reference sequence). This CDR3 has 16 amino acids. The V end lost 4 bases, the J end lost 0 bases, and 16 bases lay between the germline ends. The rearrangement joins TRBV30 to TRBJ1-3; tentatively, D is TRBD1 (6 bases). The TCR comes from a woman aged 25 to 39 with COVID-19, enrolled during active disease. Sequencing used peripheral blood. The CDR3 coding sequence is TGTGCCTGGAACCGCGGAAGGGACAACTCTGGAAACACCATATATTTT. It codes for CAWNRGRDNSGNTIYF.